This T cell receptor beta chain stems from a study of spatial heterogeneity in lung cancer. The wider study: In raw reads, more than nine appearances on average were recorded for each unique TCR and UMI combination.

Documented time point: blood at routine non-recurrence follow-up after resection. Without sorting, whole RNA was sequenced from tumor, nontumor lung or frozen PBMC. A unique molecular identifier was carried by every single TCR cDNA molecule. Each CDR3 protein gets one entry after TCRdb re-called the 5' RACE reads with MiXCR. Of more than 30,000 distinct CDR3 sequences in the sample, less than 11% were seen once. On this clonotype itself: Antigen specificity is unknown. Being one base from a much bigger clone, this may be a read error.

The CDR3 runs 14 residues. CDR1 MNHEY and CDR2 SVGAGI come from the germline V gene. Study results and limitations: Ubiquitous expanded tumor TCRs were observed in blood more at resection than follow-up.

The gene calls are TRBV6-5 and TRBJ2-7; D not resolved. The sample consisted of PBMCs, taken at follow-up. The receptor's source is a female donor with early-stage non-small cell lung cancer. CDR3 protein: CVSRATDETYEQYF. CDR3 sequence (DNA): TGTGTCAGCCGCGCCACCGACGAAACCTACGAGCAGTACTTC.